These T cell receptor beta chains were read from a single sample in a study of T cell responses to AZD1222 COVID-19 vaccine. Sequencing used immunoSEQ multiplex PCR; TCRdb keeps in-frame clones, though not all of them. Here the sample spans roughly 120,000 clones, about nine tenths being singletons. Sequences were derived from peripheral blood, sampled on day 0 of AZD1222 vaccination. The receptors were gathered from an adult in good health. Each CDR3 is given with its conserved first and last residue. D genes are given only for firm matches. Rows may omit the clone size; those that give it use once, few, many or a size class.

.	TRBV4-3	TRBJ1-2	.	TGCGCCAGCAGCCAAGTACTGGGATCGACCGGGGGCTACACCTTC	CASSQVLGSTGGYTF
.	TRBV7-9	TRBJ1-3	.	TGTGCCAGCAGCTATTCCCGGGAAGGGGGTGGAAACACCATATATTTT	CASSYSREGGGNTIYF
once	TRBV7-2	TRBJ1-5	.	TGTGCCAGCAGCCCCCAAGTTGGTAGCAATCAGCCCCAGCATTTT	CASSPQVGSNQPQHF
once	TRBV28	TRBJ1-4	.	TGTGCCAGCAGTTTGTCCCCGGGACGGGCTATTGGGGGTAAGGACGAAAAACTGTTTTTT	CASSLSPGRAIGGKDEKLFF
once	TRBV28	TRBJ1-1	TRBD1	TGTGTCAGCGGTCAGGGGGGGAACACTGAAGCTTTCTTT	CVSGQGGNTEAFF
.	TRBV5-6	TRBJ1-1	.	TGTGCCAGCAGCCCTAAGTCCGTATGGACTGAAGCTTTCTTT	CASSPKSVWTEAFF
.	TRBV28	TRBJ2-2	TRBD1	TGTGCCAGCAGTCGAGGATACGGGACAGGGGCAAGGTATCTGTTTTTT	CASSRGYGTGARYLFF
once	TRBV4-1	TRBJ2-2	.	TGCGCCAGCAGCCGGAGGAGCAGTACGAACACCGGGGAGCTGTTTTTT	CASSRRSSTNTGELFF
.	TRBV21-1	TRBJ2-7	.	TGTGCCAGCAGCATCGCTGGGTTGCAGGGACTCTGGATCGGGTACGAGCAGTACTTC	CASSIAGLQGLWIGYEQYF
.	TRBV6-5	TRBJ2-1	TRBD1	TGTGCCAGCAGTTACTTAAGGACAGGGGGCTGGAATGAGCAGTTCTTC	CASSYLRTGGWNEQFF
.	TRBV13	TRBJ1-2	TRBD1	TGTGCCAGCAGCTTGACAGGGAACTATGGCTACACCTTC	CASSLTGNYGYTF
.	TRBV6-2/TRBV6-3	TRBJ1-2	.	TGTGCCAGCAGTTACGAATCTGCCCATGGCTACACCTTC	CASSYESAHGYTF
.	TRBV10-3	TRBJ1-2	.	TGTGCCATCAGTGAGGCCAGGGTAATGGCCTCGCGCGGCTACACCTTC	CAISEARVMASRGYTF
.	TRBV7-2	TRBJ2-3	.	TGTGCCAGCAGCTCTGCTCTACGGGGACCCACAGATACGCAGTATTTT	CASSSALRGPTDTQYF
.	TRBV29-1	TRBJ1-1	.	TGCAGCGTTGTCGTGGTGCTGAACACTGAAGCTTTCTTT	CSVVVVLNTEAFF
.	TRBV25-1	TRBJ2-7	.	TGTGCCAGCCGGGTGGGGGACGAGCAGTACTTC	CASRVGDEQYF
.	TRBV19	TRBJ1-6	.	TGTGCCAGTAGTATGGGGGAGAGTTCACCCCTCCACTTT	CASSMGESSPLHF
once	TRBV27	TRBJ2-1	TRBD2	TGTGCCAGCCGGGGGATGAGGGACTACTCCTACAATGAGCAGTTCTTC	CASRGMRDYSYNEQFF
.	TRBV13	TRBJ1-6	TRBD1	TGTGCCAGCAGCTCCAAGACAGGGGGGAGCTCCTATAATTCACCCCTCCACTTT	CASSSKTGGSSYNSPLHF
.	TRBV24-1	TRBJ1-5	TRBD1	TGTGCCACCAGTGATGGGACAGGAGGGAATCAGCCCCAGCATTTT	CATSDGTGGNQPQHF
.	TRBV9	TRBJ1-5	.	TGTGCCAGCAGCGTAGCGGATGGGGTTTACCAGCCCCAGCATTTT	CASSVADGVYQPQHF
.	TRBV11-2	TRBJ1-1	.	TGTGCCAGCAGCTTAATCGCCGGCACTGAAGCTTTCTTT	CASSLIAGTEAFF
.	TRBV11-3	TRBJ2-3	.	TGTGCCAGCAGCTTAGGGCGGGGCACAGATACGCAGTATTTT	CASSLGRGTDTQYF
few	TRBV18	TRBJ1-4	.	TGTGCCAGCTCACCGATTCAAAATGAAAAACTGTTTTTT	CASSPIQNEKLFF
.	TRBV10-3	TRBJ2-3	.	TGTGCCATCAGTGAGTCGGCAAGGGCCTCTAGCACAGATACGCAGTATTTT	CAISESARASSTDTQYF
.	TRBV28	TRBJ2-5	.	TGTGCCAGCACCTTGAGTAGCGAAGAGACCCAGTACTTC	CASTLSSEETQYF
.	TRBV19	TRBJ2-3	.	TGTGCCAGTACCATAGGTCACCTCGGCGGGGATACGCAGTATTTT	CASTIGHLGGDTQYF
few	TRBV2	TRBJ1-5	TRBD1	TGTGCCAGCAATCGGGACAGGGATCAGCCCCAGCATTTT	CASNRDRDQPQHF
.	TRBV30	TRBJ1-1	.	TGTGCCTGGAGTGTACTGAACACTGAAGCTTTCTTT	CAWSVLNTEAFF
.	TRBV6-5	TRBJ2-7	.	TGTGCCAGCAGTTACAGAAGCTCCTACGAGCAGTACTTC	CASSYRSSYEQYF
.	TRBV13	TRBJ2-3	.	TGTGCCAGCAGCTACAGCACAGATACGCAGTATTTT	CASSYSTDTQYF